The 28 T cell receptor beta chains below were found in one sample sequenced in a study of blood T cell repertoires in COVID-19. Libraries were prepared by immunoSEQ multiplex PCR; TCRdb keeps only in-frame clonotypes and omits some of them. This sample has about 87,000 clones, with around 87% found just once. Sequenced sample: peripheral blood. These TCRs come from a man in his forties or fifties with acute or convalescent COVID-19.

V usage is TRBV7-9 and J usage is TRBJ2-6, with 7 bases that match TRBD1. The CDR3 contains 17 residues. V dropped 5 bases and J dropped 3; count of bases not matched to a gene: 10. CDR1 SEHNR and CDR2 FQNEAQ come from the germline V gene (reference sequence). The CDR3 nucleotides are TGTGCCAGCAGCCCAACGGGACAGTTCTTTGGGGCCAACGTCCTGACTTTC. It yields the protein CASSPTGQFFGANVLTF.

The chain employs TRBV9 and TRBJ1-1; D perhaps matches TRBD1 (6 bases). CDR1 and CDR2 from the germline V gene are SGDLS and YYNGEE. Trimming took 3 bases from V and 11 from J, leaving 14 bases between them. CDR3 length equals 12 residues. CDR3 bases: TGTGCCAGCAGCGCACTACAGGGAAGGGCTTTCTTT. Translating it yields CASSALQGRAFF.

J is TRBJ1-4 and V is TRBV7-8; tentatively, D is TRBD1 (5 bases). The CDR3 is 16 residues long. Germline CDR1 reads SGHVS; CDR2 reads FQNEAQ. Trimming shortened V by 4 bases and J by 3 bases, and 15 bases separated the two germline ends. Here the CDR3 DNA reads TGTGCCAGCAGCTATGGGGCAGGGCTCTCTAATGAAAAACTGTTTTTT. It translates to CASSYGAGLSNEKLFF.

The chain carries TRBV30 and TRBJ2-7; D possibly corresponds to TRBD1 (5 bases). The V and J ends lost 8 bases and 3 bases respectively, with 17 bases between them. Germline values: CDR1 GTSNPN, CDR2 SVGIG (reference sequence). This CDR3 has 13 residues. The CDR3 DNA sequence: TGTGCCCTCACACTGAGACAGAGCTACGAGCAGTACTTC. Its translation: CALTLRQSYEQYF.

This chain uses TRBV7-9 with TRBJ2-1; 8 bases map to TRBD2. Per germline, CDR1 SEHNR and CDR2 FQNEAQ (reference sequence). The V gene end was trimmed by 0 bases and the J gene end by 5 bases; junction bases not matched to a gene: 3. This CDR3 has 15 amino acids. CDR3 in DNA: TGTGCCAGCAGCTTAGCAGGACTAGCTCACAATGAGCAGTTCTTC. It encodes CASSLAGLAHNEQFF.

V and J are TRBV20-1 and TRBJ2-5; TRBD2 is a possible D gene (5 bases). The germline V gene has CDR1 DFQATT and CDR2 SNEGSKA (reference sequence). The V and J ends lost 3 bases and 2 bases respectively, with 16 bases between them. The CDR3 is 15 amino acids. CDR3 in DNA: TGCAGTGCTAGTGATGCTGCGACTAATCAAGAGACCCAGTACTTC. Translation: CSASDAATNQETQYF.

This chain uses TRBV7-9 with TRBJ1-2; D is unclear. Germline CDR1 reads SEHNR; CDR2 reads FQNEAQ (reference sequence). The CDR3 runs to 13 residues. V lost 1 base to trimming and J lost 4 bases, with 7 bases between them. DNA of the CDR3: TGTGCCAGCAGCTTAGGCGGCTCCTATGGCTACACCTTC. Its protein is CASSLGGSYGYTF.

The CDR3 is CASSQGTSGQETQYF. The CDR3 nucleotides read TGTGCCAGCAGCCAAGGGACTAGCGGGCAAGAGACCCAGTACTTC. The rearrangement uses TRBV4-2 and TRBJ2-5; 11 nucleotides line up with TRBD2. This CDR3 spans 15 amino acids. The V and J ends lost 1 base and 2 bases, in that order; junction bases with no gene match: 0. Per the germline V gene, CDR1 is LGHNA and CDR2 is YNFKEQ.

The rearrangement uses TRBV3-1 (or the pseudogene TRBV3-2) and TRBJ2-2, with unresolved D. CDR3 length: 14 residues. Trimming left V 4 bases short and J 1 base short, with 7 bases between. CDR1 and CDR2 (germline): LGHDT, YNNKEL (reference sequence). The CDR3 region has the DNA TGTGCCAGCAGCCCCCGGAGGAACACCGGGGAGCTGTTTTTT. Translation: CASSPRRNTGELFF.

A single count supports this clone. This chain links TRBV7-6 with TRBJ2-1, with TRBD1 matching 7 bases. Germline CDR1 and CDR2: SGHVS and FNYEAQ. CDR3 length: 15 residues. J was trimmed by 8 bases and V by 4 bases; bases with no gene match: 11. CDR3 region: CASSSGQQYRDEQFF. CDR3 DNA: TGTGCCAGCAGCTCGGGACAGCAATACCGGGATGAGCAGTTCTTC.

The chain joins TRBV7-2 to TRBJ2-3, with 9 bases that match TRBD1. J was trimmed by 1 base and V by 3 bases; bases with no gene match: 11. Germline V gene data show CDR1 as SGHTA and CDR2 as FQGNSA. There are 18 residues in the CDR3. This chain's CDR3 is CASSLGPTGGGGTDTQYF. The CDR3 nucleotides read TGTGCCAGCAGCTTGGGGCCGACAGGGGGGGGAGGCACAGATACGCAGTATTTT.

The chain carries TRBV14 and TRBJ1-6, with 7 positions matching TRBD1. With 4 bases clipped from V and 4 bases from J, the junction kept 4 bases outside the gene matches. This CDR3 has 15 amino acids. Germline assignment: CDR1 SGHDN and CDR2 FVKESK. DNA for the CDR3: TGTGCCAGCAGCCGCCAGACAGGGTATAATTCACCCCTCCACTTT. Residues: CASSRQTGYNSPLHF.

This clone was detected once. The chain combines TRBV5-5 with TRBJ1-2, with 7 bases matching TRBD1. The length of the CDR3 is 14 residues. Germline loops: CDR1 SGHKS, CDR2 YYEKEE (reference sequence). With 2 bases clipped from V and 4 bases from J, the junction kept 5 bases outside the gene matches. CDR3 residues: CASSFSGQIYGYTF. The DNA for the CDR3 is TGTGCCAGCAGCTTTTCGGGACAGATCTATGGCTACACCTTC.

The rearrangement links TRBV6-5 to TRBJ1-1; possibly TRBD1 for D (5 bases). The V gene's germline CDR1 is MNHEY and CDR2 SVGAGI. CDR3 length equals 12 residues. V dropped 10 bases and J dropped 11 bases, with 20 bases sitting between them. The CDR3 here is CATTGVWGRAFF. CDR3 sequence (DNA): TGTGCCACCACCGGAGTGTGGGGGAGGGCTTTCTTT.

The chain couples TRBV3-1 (or the pseudogene TRBV3-2) to TRBJ2-2; TRBD2 aligns across 10 bases. CDR1 and CDR2 (germline): LGHDT, YNNKEL (reference sequence). V shed 4 bases, J shed 3 bases, and the junction held 14 bases outside the gene matches. The CDR3 is 19 amino acids. CDR3 nucleotide sequence: TGTGCCAGCAGCCCCCCCCAGCGGGGGGGAGTTGTAGACACCGGGGAGCTGTTTTTT. Translating it yields CASSPPQRGGVVDTGELFF.

The rearrangement joins TRBV15 to TRBJ2-6, with 12 positions matching TRBD1. The CDR3 runs 19 residues. The V and J ends lost 3 bases and 0 bases, in that order; junction bases with no gene match: 6. Per the germline V gene, CDR1 is LNHNV and CDR2 is YYDKDF (reference sequence). CDR3 protein: CATSSPRDRGLSGANVLTF. CDR3 sequence (DNA): TGTGCCACCAGCAGCCCGAGGGACAGGGGGCTCTCTGGGGCCAACGTCCTGACTTTC.

The chain employs TRBV6-6 and TRBJ2-3; 8 bases are a match to TRBD2. The CDR3 is made up of 16 amino acids. Trimming removed 2 bases from V and 3 bases from J; junction bases left unmatched: 7. Germline CDR1 and CDR2: MNHNY and SVGAGI (reference sequence). The CDR3 protein is CASSYQAGVVTDTQYF. For the CDR3, the DNA is TGTGCCAGCAGTTACCAAGCGGGGGTTGTTACAGATACGCAGTATTTT.

The chain carries TRBV27 and TRBJ1-2, with TRBD1 matching over 9 bases. The germline V gene encodes CDR1 MNHEY and CDR2 SMNVEV (reference sequence). V trimming: 7 bases; J trimming: 5 bases; junction bases outside the gene matches: 14. The CDR3 contains 16 residues. The CDR3 protein is CASTPTGGLFRYGYTF. The CDR3 DNA reads as TGTGCCAGCACTCCCACAGGGGGCCTTTTTCGGTATGGCTACACCTTC.

The chain combines TRBV3-1 (or the pseudogene TRBV3-2) with TRBJ2-3; possible D gene TRBD2, 5 bases. Germline V gene lookup returns CDR1 LGHDT and CDR2 YNNKEL (reference sequence). Trimming cost V 4 bases and J 6 bases, with 8 bases left between them. The CDR3 length is 12 residues. The CDR3 loop reads CASSPASDTQYF. The CDR3 DNA reads TGTGCCAGCAGCCCAGCTAGCGATACGCAGTATTTT.

The chain joins TRBV5-6 to TRBJ1-1; 7 bases match TRBD1. In germline, CDR1 is SGHDT, CDR2 YYEEEE. The CDR3 has 13 amino acids. V was clipped by 2 bases and J by 7 bases; unmatched bases: 5. The CDR3, as DNA: TGTGCCAGCAGCTTTACAGGGGTGGGTGAAGCTTTCTTT. Residues: CASSFTGVGEAFF.

The J gene is TRBJ1-1, the V gene TRBV6-1; 7 positions agree with TRBD1. V lost 2 bases to trimming and J lost 4 bases; unmatched junction nucleotides: 4. This CDR3 is 14 amino acids long. The germline V gene has CDR1 MNHNS and CDR2 SASEGT. As DNA, the CDR3 is TGTGCCAGCAGTGAAAATGACAGGGCCACTGAAGCTTTCTTT. Its translation is CASSENDRATEAFF.

For this clone: Other nucleotide sequences in the sample specify the same CDR3. This chain links TRBV12-3 or TRBV12-4 with TRBJ2-7, with a possible D match to TRBD2 (5 bases). Deletions cut 6 bases from V and 4 bases from J, with 10 bases between. The CDR3 consists of 12 residues. Here the CDR3 DNA reads TGTGCCAGCAGCCCACTAGGATACGAGCAGTACTTC. Protein product: CASSPLGYEQYF.

The chain uses TRBV6-2 or TRBV6-3 and TRBJ1-1, with D perhaps matching TRBD1 (5 bases). V lost 6 bases and J lost 4, with 15 bases in between. Germline V gene lookup returns CDR1 MNHEY and CDR2 SVGEGT. The CDR3 is made up of 14 amino acids. CDR3 coding DNA: TGTGCCAGCAGCCCTCCGGGGGTGGGCACTGAAGCTTTCTTT. Translated: CASSPPGVGTEAFF.

J is TRBJ2-5 and V is TRBV19; TRBD1 agrees at 9 bases. V trimming: 4 bases; J trimming: 5 bases; junction bases outside the gene matches: 8. The germline gives CDR1 LNHDA, CDR2 SQIVND (reference sequence). The CDR3 runs to 15 residues. The CDR3 protein is CASSTTQGAGETQYF. CDR3 bases: TGTGCCAGTAGTACCACACAGGGGGCTGGGGAGACCCAGTACTTC.

J is TRBJ2-7 and V is TRBV5-1; weak D call: TRBD1 (6 bases). The germline gives CDR1 SGHRS, CDR2 YFSETQ. The CDR3 runs 14 residues. V was trimmed by 2 bases and J by 4 bases, leaving 13 bases between them. CDR3: CASSFWDKEYEQYF. As DNA, the CDR3 is TGCGCCAGCAGCTTCTGGGACAAAGAATACGAGCAGTACTTC.

The CDR3 spells CASSQTGQGGYGYTF. In DNA, the CDR3 is TGCGCCAGCAGCCAAACGGGACAGGGAGGCTATGGCTACACCTTC. The J gene is TRBJ1-2, the V gene TRBV4-3; 9 positions agree with TRBD1. Germline loops: CDR1 LGHNA, CDR2 YSLEER. The V segment lost 2 bases and the J segment 4 bases; nucleotides outside the gene matches: 5. The CDR3 is made up of 15 amino acids.

This chain connects TRBV27 to TRBJ2-7; no definite D call. The CDR3 length is 16 residues. V lost 5 bases and J lost 0, with 17 bases in between. Germline CDR1 and CDR2: MNHEY and SMNVEV (reference sequence). CDR3 sequence reads: CASSPQAGRGSYEQYF. CDR3 bases: TGTGCCAGCAGTCCCCAAGCTGGTAGAGGCTCCTACGAGCAGTACTTC.

The rearrangement uses TRBV4-3 and TRBJ2-4; TRBD2 aligns across 8 bases. The V gene end was trimmed by 0 bases and the J gene end by 9 bases; junction bases not matched to a gene: 7. Germline V gene data show CDR1 as LGHNA and CDR2 as YSLEER. The length of the CDR3 is 15 residues. CDR3 sequence reads: CASSQDREGTGIQYF. The CDR3 DNA follows: TGCGCCAGCAGCCAAGATCGGGAGGGGACCGGCATTCAGTACTTC.